These T cell receptor beta chains were read from a single sample in a study of blood T cell repertoires in COVID-19. Repertoires were generated with immunoSEQ multiplex PCR, while TCRdb's copy carries only in-frame clones and drops some. The sample shows approximately 170,000 clones, over 75% of them seen only once. The material sequenced was peripheral blood. The source of these receptors is an elderly man with COVID-19, enrolled during active disease. Each CDR3 is given with its conserved first and last residue. A D gene is named only where the DNA matches it firmly. Rows give clone size only sometimes, using once, few, many, or a class for an expanded clone.

size,J,D,V,DNA,CDR3
.,TRBJ2-1,TRBD2,TRBV2,TGTGCCAGCAAGGGGACTAGCGGGGGGCTTTACAATGAGCAGTTCTTC,CASKGTSGGLYNEQFF
.,TRBJ2-7,.,TRBV5-4,TGTGCCAGCAGCTTGGGGTCAGGGGGGTCCTACGAGCAGTACTTC,CASSLGSGGSYEQYF
once,TRBJ2-2,TRBD2,TRBV19,TGTGCCAGTAGTCCATCCCGACTAGCGGCCGGGGAGCTGTTTTTT,CASSPSRLAAGELFF
.,TRBJ2-7,.,TRBV5-8,TGTGCCAGCACCAATTGGGGCCTCAACGAGCAGTACTTC,CASTNWGLNEQYF
.,TRBJ1-5,.,TRBV10-3,TGTGCCATCAGTGAGTTCGGTCAGCCCCAGCATTTT,CAISEFGQPQHF
.,TRBJ2-3,.,TRBV5-6,TGTGCCAGCAGCGACAGAGTAAACCCTAGCACAGATACGCAGTATTTT,CASSDRVNPSTDTQYF
.,TRBJ2-2,.,TRBV18,TGTGCCAGCTCGAACTCCGGGGCCGGGGAGCTGTTTTTT,CASSNSGAGELFF
.,TRBJ1-1,.,TRBV9,TGTGCCAGCAGCGCCCGTGGGCGGGGAGTCACTGAAGCTTTCTTT,CASSARGRGVTEAFF
.,TRBJ1-6,.,TRBV21-1,TGTGCCAGCAGCAAATCGGGTTCCTATAATTCACCCCTCCACTTT,CASSKSGSYNSPLHF
.,TRBJ1-5,.,TRBV18,TGTGCCAGCTCACCATTTACAGGTAATCAGCCCCAGCATTTT,CASSPFTGNQPQHF
.,TRBJ2-7,TRBD1,TRBV5-4,TGTGCCAGCAGCTTGAGGGACAGCTCCTACGAGCAGTACTTC,CASSLRDSSYEQYF
.,TRBJ1-1,.,TRBV5-6,TGTGCCAGCAGCCCCCAGGTGTGGCGCCCAATGAACACTGAAGCTTTCTTT,CASSPQVWRPMNTEAFF
.,TRBJ1-5,.,TRBV6-5,TGTGCCAGCAGTCCGCCTGGCACTCAGCCCCAGCATTTT,CASSPPGTQPQHF
.,TRBJ2-2,TRBD1,TRBV6-5,TGTGCCAGCAGTTCCGGGACAGGGACCGGGGAGCTGTTTTTT,CASSSGTGTGELFF
.,TRBJ1-5,.,TRBV27,TGTGCCAGCAGCCAAAGATGGCAGAACAATCAGCCCCAGCATTTT,CASSQRWQNNQPQHF
.,TRBJ2-5,TRBD2,TRBV28,TGTGCCAGCAGTTTAATTAGCGGGGCCGAAGAGACCCAGTACTTC,CASSLISGAEETQYF
.,TRBJ1-4,TRBD1,TRBV5-1,TGCGCCAGCAAACAATCGGGACAGCAAAATGAAAAACTGTTTTTT,CASKQSGQQNEKLFF
once,TRBJ1-5,.,TRBV6-5,TGTGCCAGCACGGGGGGCGGGAATCAGCCCCAGCATTTT,CASTGGGNQPQHF
.,TRBJ2-7,TRBD1,TRBV20-1,TGCAGCACCAGACAGGGTGACGAGCAGTACTTC,CSTRQGDEQYF
.,TRBJ2-1,.,TRBV18,TGTGCCAGCTCTTCGAACGAAGGGGGTGAGCAGTTCTTC,CASSSNEGGEQFF
.,TRBJ1-2,TRBD1,TRBV9,TGTGCCAGCAGCGCCGGGACAGGGGTCGGGTATGGCTACACCTTC,CASSAGTGVGYGYTF
.,TRBJ1-4,.,TRBV19,TGTGCCAGCCGGAGGGCAAGAAGCAATGAAAAACTGTTTTTT,CASRRARSNEKLFF